This T cell receptor (beta chain) stems from a study of CD8+ T cells in alopecia areata. In each case, RNA was isolated and then reverse transcribed into cDNA as the sequencing template. Produced via immunoSEQ multiplex PCR; TCRdb's table is partial and in-frame only. The sample has 150,000 or so clones, around three fifths seen once. With 2 bases removed from V and 5 bases from J, the gap between germline ends came to 8 bases. Germline V CDR1 and CDR2: MNHEY, SVGAGI. The CDR3 runs 13 residues. This clone was seen just once. Treatment meaning: oral pan-JAK inhibitor, 5-10 mg twice daily. Collection of lesional scalp punch biopsies and peripheral blood was performed in alopecia areata patients.

The TCR sequence derives from a human donor with alopecia areata. The chain employs TRBV6-5 and TRBJ2-3; D may be TRBD1 (6 bases). The material sequenced was CD4+ T cells sorted from blood, taken at week 4, from a patient treated with tofacitinib. The CDR3 coding sequence is TGTGCCAGCAGTTACCGCAGGGGAGATACGCAGTATTTT. This sequence encodes CASSYRRGDTQYF.